Listed below are T cell receptor beta chains from one sample, sequenced in a study of control samples from healthy donors and cancer patients. This table comes from immunoSEQ multiplex PCR, and its TCRdb copy is limited to in-frame clones, with some not included. There are around 80,000 clones in the sample; nearly 90% occur only once, and around 6% lies in the top ten. The material sequenced was blood. Source of these receptors: a man in his forties or fifties in good health. The CDR3 runs from the conserved cysteine through the conserved F or W. A D gene is named only where the DNA matches it firmly. Not all rows give a size; the values are once, few, many and, for expanded clones, a class.

D | size | J | V | DNA | CDR3
TRBD1 | . | TRBJ1-4 | TRBV27 | TGTGCCAGCAGAGGGGGCGCGAATGAAAAACTGTTTTTT | CASRGGANEKLFF
TRBD2 | . | TRBJ2-2 | TRBV24-1 | TGTGCCACCAGTGATTTCGAACTAGCGGGGCCCGGCGGGGAGCTGTTTTTT | CATSDFELAGPGGELFF
TRBD2 | . | TRBJ2-5 | TRBV19 | TGTGCCAGTAGTATAGCGGGACTAAAGCAAGAGACCCAGTACTTC | CASSIAGLKQETQYF
. | . | TRBJ2-7 | TRBV12-3/TRBV12-4 | TGTGCCAGCAGTTTAACGCAGTTCTACGAGCAGTACTTC | CASSLTQFYEQYF
TRBD1 | . | TRBJ1-6 | TRBV7-2 | TGTGCCAGCAGCTCGGGACAGCTCACTTCACCCCTCCACTTT | CASSSGQLTSPLHF
. | . | TRBJ1-2 | TRBV5-4 | TGTGCCAGCAGCTTAACCTTCTCACGGGGGGCAAGTTATGGCTACACCTTC | CASSLTFSRGASYGYTF
. | . | TRBJ1-1 | TRBV5-1 | TGCGCCAGCAGCTCCGGGCCGGTGGGCGAAGCTTTCTTT | CASSSGPVGEAFF
. | . | TRBJ2-3 | TRBV18 | TGTGCCAGCTCACCACCTCCGGGCCGCACAGATACGCAGTATTTT | CASSPPPGRTDTQYF
. | . | TRBJ1-1 | TRBV6-5 | TGTGCCAGCCTGAAAGGGGGGCGGGTCACTGAAGCTTTCTTT | CASLKGGRVTEAFF
. | once | TRBJ1-2 | TRBV30 | TGTGCCTGGAGTGAAGAAATGTTTAACTATGGCTACACCTTC | CAWSEEMFNYGYTF
. | . | TRBJ2-7 | TRBV19 | TGTGCCAGTAGTATAACAGCTACCTACGAGCAGTACTTC | CASSITATYEQYF
. | . | TRBJ1-6 | TRBV11-2 | TGTGCCAGCAGCGTGCGGGGGGCCACCCTCCACTTT | CASSVRGATLHF
. | . | TRBJ2-7 | TRBV5-4 | TGTGCCAGCAACTCAGGGCCCTCCTACGAGCAGTACTTC | CASNSGPSYEQYF
TRBD1 | . | TRBJ1-1 | TRBV6-5 | TGTGCCAGCAGACCGACAGGGACAGGGAACACTGAAGCTTTCTTT | CASRPTGTGNTEAFF
. | . | TRBJ2-2 | TRBV11-2 | TGTGCCAGCAGCTTAGATTATCTCGGGGAGCTGTTTTTT | CASSLDYLGELFF
TRBD1 | . | TRBJ1-2 | TRBV7-9 | TGTGCCAGCAGCTTAGCGCTCGCCCAGGGGGATGGCTACACCTTC | CASSLALAQGDGYTF
TRBD2 | . | TRBJ2-3 | TRBV11-3 | TGTGCCAGCAGTCCCCGGGACTACACAGATACGCAGTATTTT | CASSPRDYTDTQYF
. | . | TRBJ2-7 | TRBV16 | TGTGCCAGCAGCCCGACCTACGAGCAGTACTTC | CASSPTYEQYF
TRBD2 | . | TRBJ2-4 | TRBV5-4 | TGTGCCAGCAGCTTGGCCGGGGGGGGCCTAGCCAAAAACATTCAGTACTTC | CASSLAGGGLAKNIQYF
TRBD1 | . | TRBJ1-1 | TRBV5-1 | TGCGCCAGCAGCTTGACAGGGGGCCCCGGCACTGAAGCTTTCTTT | CASSLTGGPGTEAFF
. | . | TRBJ2-6 | TRBV28 | TGTGCCAGCAGTTCGGGAGACTCTGGGGCCAACGTCCTGACTTTC | CASSSGDSGANVLTF
. | once | TRBJ1-1 | TRBV29-1 | TGCAGCGTTCCCAGGACGAAGAACACTGAAGCTTTCTTT | CSVPRTKNTEAFF
TRBD2 | . | TRBJ2-1 | TRBV5-1 | TGCGCCAGCAAGACTAGCGGGGGGGAGAATGAGCAGTTCTTC | CASKTSGGENEQFF
TRBD1 | . | TRBJ1-2 | TRBV7-9 | TGTGCCAGCAGCCCCGGGACAGGGGGCTATGGCTACACCTTC | CASSPGTGGYGYTF
. | . | TRBJ2-2 | TRBV18 | TGTGCCAGCTCACGGACTTTGAACACCGGGGAGCTGTTTTTT | CASSRTLNTGELFF
. | . | TRBJ1-3 | TRBV7-2 | TGTGCCAGCAGTGGGGGCAGGGGAGGATCTCTTGGAAACACCATATATTTT | CASSGGRGGSLGNTIYF
TRBD2 | . | TRBJ2-5 | TRBV29-1 | TGCAGCGCCGCCACTAGCGGGGGGGCCCAAGAGACCCAGTACTTC | CSAATSGGAQETQYF
. | . | TRBJ2-1 | TRBV24-1 | TGTGCCACCAGTGTCGAGGGTCGTCGGGAGCAGTTCTTC | CATSVEGRREQFF
. | once | TRBJ1-2 | TRBV3-1/TRBV3-2 | TGTGCCAGCAGCCCCTTCAGGGACTACTATGGCTACACCTTC | CASSPFRDYYGYTF
. | . | TRBJ1-2 | TRBV5-4 | TGTGCCAGCAGCTCCGGACGGGAACTAGATGGCTACACCTTC | CASSSGRELDGYTF
TRBD2 | . | TRBJ2-7 | TRBV20-1 | TGCAGTGCTAGTCTCTTAGCGGGGGCCTACGAGCAGTACTTC | CSASLLAGAYEQYF
. | . | TRBJ1-3 | TRBV11-3 | TGTGCCAGCAGCTATACAGGCGTCTCTGGAAACACCATATATTTT | CASSYTGVSGNTIYF
TRBD1 | . | TRBJ1-2 | TRBV6-5 | TGTGCCAGCAGCGGGGGACAGGGGGCACACTATGGCTACACCTTC | CASSGGQGAHYGYTF
. | . | TRBJ2-6 | TRBV5-1 | TGCGCCAGCAGCCCTGAGGGTGCCGGGGCCAACGTCCTGACTTTC | CASSPEGAGANVLTF
. | . | TRBJ2-7 | TRBV10-3 | TGTGCCATCAGTGAGTCATGGTACGAGCAGTACTTC | CAISESWYEQYF